The TCR beta chain under discussion was sequenced for a study of vaccination and CD4 T cells after COVID-19. Sequencing of DNA taken from cultured CD4+ T cells relied on the Oncomine TCR Beta short-read assay. Each CDR3 protein gets one entry after TCRdb re-called the PCR reads with MiXCR. The sample consists of approximately 10,000 distinct CDR3 sequences, 76% of them appearing once. CDR3 size: 12 residues. Germline CDR1 and CDR2: SNHLY and FYNNEI. The V end was cut by 5 bases, the J end by 12 bases, with 15 bases between. Note on this clonotype: Its antigen is currently unknown.

Treatment: approximately nine-day PBMC culture with coronavirus spike peptide pools or control peptides (ViraFEST assay). Sequencing used CD4+ T cells from blood, cultured in vitro. The gene calls are TRBV2 and TRBJ2-3, with a weak D call TRBD1 (6 bases). The source is a human donor who had recovered from COVID-19. In DNA, the CDR3 is TGTGCCAGCAGTCCTACAGGGACCGTCCAGTATTTT. It is translated as CASSPTGTVQYF.